A single sample is the source of the 31 T cell receptor beta chains below, sequenced in a study of human T cells and chemical hapten exposure. Time point meaning: patch test 2, 6 weeks after DPC sensitization. The treatment was: therapeutic diphenylcyclopropenone sensitization with weekly scalp DPC. Each CDR3 protein is one row after TCRdb ran MiXCR on the RACE reads. This table holds 95,000 or so distinct CDR3 sequences, 10% to 12% found once. The starting material was whole blood, obtained in connection with sensitization to the hapten diphenylcyclopropenone (DPC). These receptor sequences come from a middle-aged woman with alopecia areata. Some clones in this sample may be carry-over from other donors' samples.

This clonotype was detected only a few times. The chain couples TRBV5-1 to TRBJ1-5; maybe TRBD1 (5 bases). The CDR3 has 15 amino acids. The V end was cut by 0 bases, the J end by 4 bases, with 11 bases between. Germline CDR1 is SGHRS and CDR2 is YFSETQ. The CDR3 DNA is TGCGCCAGCAGCTTGGGTGGGGCAACAAATCAGCCCCAGCATTTT. This gives the protein CASSLGGATNQPQHF.

The chain combines TRBV7-8 with TRBJ1-1; TRBD1 aligns across 8 bases. CDR1 and CDR2 (germline): SGHVS, FQNEAQ. V was pared by 1 base and J by 6 bases, with 4 bases of the junction left unmatched. The CDR3 runs to 14 residues. The CDR3 DNA follows: TGTGCCAGCAGCTTAGATCAGGGGGCGTCTGAAGCTTTCTTT. The encoded protein is CASSLDQGASEAFF.

The chain links TRBV29-1 to TRBJ1-5; 7 bases match TRBD1. Germline CDR1 and CDR2: SQVTM and ANQGSEA. With V trimmed by 4 bases and J by 2 bases, 5 bases remained unmatched. CDR3 length equals 14 residues. CDR3 sequence: CSVALDRGNQPQHF. The CDR3 DNA reads TGCAGCGTTGCCCTTGACAGGGGCAATCAGCCCCAGCATTTT. Full variable domain (missing parts from reference TRBV29-1 and TRBJ1-5): SAVISQKPSRDICQRGTSLTIQCQVDSQVTMMFWYRQQPGQSLTLIATANQGSEATYESGFVIDKFPISRPNLTFSTLTVSNMSPEDSSIYLCSVALDRGNQPQHFGDGTRLSIL.

The chain combines TRBV20-1 with TRBJ1-2; D gene uncertain. Germline-derived CDR1 and CDR2 are DFQATT and SNEGSKA (reference sequence). The CDR3 is 14 residues long. V shed 4 bases and J shed 3 bases, with 15 bases lying between them. Here the CDR3 reads CSAIPVETHYGYTF. In DNA, the CDR3 is TGCAGTGCTATTCCTGTGGAAACGCACTATGGCTACACCTTC.

A few counts support this clonotype. This CDR3 reads CSARTSGRADTQYF. CDR3 sequence (DNA): TGCAGTGCACGGACTAGCGGGCGTGCAGATACGCAGTATTTT. The rearrangement links TRBV20-1 to TRBJ2-3; 11 positions match TRBD2. Trimming at V came to 6 bases and at J to 4 bases, leaving 6 bases not matched to a gene. This CDR3 is 14 amino acids long. In germline, CDR1 is DFQATT, CDR2 SNEGSKA (reference sequence).

V usage is TRBV6-2 or TRBV6-3 and J usage is TRBJ1-4; D gene ambiguous. V lost 1 base and J lost 0, with 3 bases in between. This CDR3 spans 14 amino acids. From germline, CDR1 is MNHEY and CDR2 SVGEGT. CDR3 bases: TGTGCCAGCAGTTACTTACCAACTAATGAAAAACTGTTTTTT. It specifies CASSYLPTNEKLFF.

This chain uses TRBV5-4 with TRBJ1-3; TRBD1 matches at 7 bases. Germline V gives CDR1 SGHNT, CDR2 YYREEE (reference sequence). This CDR3 is 14 amino acids long. The junction had 6 bases not matched to a gene; V was cut back by 1 base and J by 8 bases. CDR3 protein: CASSLKGARHTIYF. CDR3 DNA sequence: TGTGCCAGCAGCTTGAAGGGGGCGAGGCACACCATATATTTT.

This clonotype was picked up many times. This rearrangement joins TRBV10-2 to TRBJ1-5; 8 bases agree with TRBD1. The CDR3 extends over 15 amino acids. Trimming took 6 bases from V and 0 from J; bases not matched to a gene: 4. Germline V gives CDR1 WSHSY, CDR2 SAAADI. CDR3 residues: CASSEQGGSNQPQHF. The CDR3 coding sequence is TGCGCCAGCAGCGAACAGGGGGGTAGCAATCAGCCCCAGCATTTT.

This clonotype was recorded many times. The rearrangement uses TRBV7-9 and TRBJ2-2, with no clear D. CDR1 is SEHNR, CDR2 FQNEAQ, per germline (reference sequence). The CDR3 extends over 14 amino acids. V lost 0 bases to trimming and J lost 1 base, with 3 bases between them. The CDR3 loop is CASSLAGNTGELFF. As DNA, the CDR3 is TGTGCCAGCAGCTTAGCAGGGAACACCGGGGAGCTGTTTTTT.

This clonotype was picked up a small number of times. V gene TRBV2 combines with J gene TRBJ2-2; possible D gene TRBD1, 6 bases. Germline V gene data show CDR1 as SNHLY and CDR2 as FYNNEI. V dropped 5 bases and J dropped 1 base, with 11 bases sitting between them. The CDR3 contains 15 residues. CDR3 DNA sequence: TGTGCCAGCAGTCGTCCACAGGGGAACACCGGGGAGCTGTTTTTT. Encoded protein: CASSRPQGNTGELFF.

This chain uses TRBV7-2 with TRBJ2-1; D is tentatively TRBD1 or TRBD2 (5 bases each). The germline V and J ends were trimmed by 0 bases and 3 bases, with 12 bases remaining between them. Germline values: CDR1 SGHTA, CDR2 FQGNSA. This CDR3 comprises 16 residues. CDR3 in amino acids: CASSLARDVGYNEQFF. The CDR3 bases are TGTGCCAGCAGCTTAGCCAGGGACGTAGGCTACAATGAGCAGTTCTTC.

The genes are TRBV6-2 or TRBV6-3 and TRBJ2-2; 8 nucleotides agree with TRBD2. The CDR3 runs 16 residues. The V gene end was trimmed by 0 bases and the J gene end by 4 bases; junction bases not matched to a gene: 4. Looked up from germline, CDR1 is MNHEY and CDR2 is SVGEGT. CDR3 amino acids: CASSYSTGRGTGELFF. CDR3 bases: TGTGCCAGCAGTTACTCGACCGGGAGGGGCACCGGGGAGCTGTTTTTT.

This clonotype was recorded a few times. V usage is TRBV29-1 and J usage is TRBJ2-1; the match to TRBD1 covers 9 bases. CDR3 length: 13 amino acids. Germline loops: CDR1 SQVTM, CDR2 ANQGSEA. V shed 5 bases, J shed 6 bases, and the junction held 5 bases outside the gene matches. The CDR3 nucleotides are TGCAGCGTTCCATCACAGGGGGCCAATGAGCAGTTCTTC. This encodes CSVPSQGANEQFF.

This clonotype was picked up a small number of times. This rearrangement joins TRBV5-4 to TRBJ2-2, with 7 bases that match TRBD1. The length of the CDR3 is 16 residues. The V gene's germline CDR1 is SGHNT and CDR2 YYREEE (reference sequence). J was trimmed by 6 bases and V by 3 bases; bases with no gene match: 11. Written as DNA, the CDR3 is TGTGCCAGCAGCTCCCGACAGGGATCTCTGCCCGGGGAGCTGTTTTTT. Translating it yields CASSSRQGSLPGELFF.

This sequence joins TRBV7-9 and TRBJ2-5; TRBD1 might be the D (5 bases). Germline V gives CDR1 SEHNR, CDR2 FQNEAQ (reference sequence). The CDR3 extends over 14 amino acids. V dropped 2 bases and J dropped 2 bases, with 9 bases sitting between them. This chain's CDR3 is CASSLSGKQETQYF. CDR3 bases: TGTGCCAGCAGCTTATCAGGGAAGCAAGAGACCCAGTACTTC.

This clonotype was detected only a few times. The chain links TRBV7-3 to TRBJ2-3; D not resolved. This CDR3 is built from 13 residues. Per the germline V gene, CDR1 is SGHTA and CDR2 is FQGTGA. Deletions cut 3 bases from V and 6 bases from J, with 10 bases between. For the CDR3, the DNA is TGTGCCAGCAGCTTGACATTCGCGGATACGCAGTATTTT. Encoded protein: CASSLTFADTQYF.

The chain uses TRBV5-4 and TRBJ2-5; 8 positions match TRBD2. The V segment lost 0 bases and the J segment 5 bases; nucleotides outside the gene matches: 3. The CDR3 runs to 14 residues. The germline V gene encodes CDR1 SGHNT and CDR2 YYREEE (reference sequence). CDR3 protein: CASSLGLAIETQYF. The CDR3 DNA sequence: TGTGCCAGCAGCTTGGGACTAGCGATCGAGACCCAGTACTTC.

This clonotype was counted a few times. The gene calls are TRBV20-1 and TRBJ2-7, with D maybe TRBD2 (6 bases). Germline V gives CDR1 DFQATT, CDR2 SNEGSKA (reference sequence). The CDR3 is made up of 13 amino acids. V lost 4 bases, J lost 0 bases, and 10 bases lay in between. The CDR3 here is CSANRDFSYEQYF. The CDR3 coding sequence is TGCAGTGCTAATCGGGACTTCTCCTACGAGCAGTACTTC.

This clonotype has at least ten counts. This chain links TRBV11-2 with TRBJ2-1; 8 positions match TRBD1. CDR1 SGHAT and CDR2 FQNNGV come from the germline V gene. CDR3 size: 16 residues. J gave up 5 bases and V 4 bases, and 10 bases lay outside the gene matches. For the CDR3, the DNA is TGTGCCAGCAGCTCCGCAACCGGGACAGGAAACAATGAGCAGTTCTTC. Translated: CASSSATGTGNNEQFF.

The chain couples TRBV7-6 to TRBJ2-1, with TRBD1 as a possible D gene (6 bases). This CDR3 contains 12 residues. The V end was cut by 5 bases, the J end by 7 bases, with 9 bases between. Germline V gene sequence: CDR1 SGHVS, CDR2 FNYEAQ. The CDR3 protein is CASSPQGNEQFF. The CDR3 nucleotides are TGTGCCAGCAGCCCCCAGGGGAATGAGCAGTTCTTC.

The table lists this clonotype with a few counts. The CDR3 DNA follows: TGCAGCGTGGGGGACTACCGCACAGATACGCAGTATTTT. This codes for CSVGDYRTDTQYF. V is TRBV29-1 and J is TRBJ2-3; 7 positions match TRBD2. The V gene's germline CDR1 is SQVTM and CDR2 ANQGSEA. The V segment lost 6 bases and the J segment 1 base; nucleotides outside the gene matches: 4. CDR3 length: 13 amino acids.

This clonotype was observed many times. This chain connects TRBV20-1 to TRBJ2-2, with TRBD2 identical over 9 bases. V lost 0 bases and J lost 0; bases outside the gene matches: 5. The length of the CDR3 is 17 residues. CDR1 DFQATT and CDR2 SNEGSKA come from the germline V gene (reference sequence). CDR3 bases: TGCAGTGCTAGAGACTCCCTAGCGGGGCCGAACACCGGGGAGCTGTTTTTT. It is translated as CSARDSLAGPNTGELFF.

Regarding this clonotype: Being one base from a much bigger clone, this may be a read error. This rearrangement joins TRBV7-6 to TRBJ2-1, with TRBD2 matching over 8 bases. The CDR3 covers 15 residues. Germline-derived CDR1 and CDR2 are SGHVS and FNYEAQ. The CDR3 DNA follows: TGTGCCAGCAGCTTAGGCCCCCAGCGGGGGTGGGAGCAGTCCTTC. This sequence encodes CASSLGPQRGWEQSF.

This clonotype was counted ten times or more. This chain joins TRBV10-3 and TRBJ1-4; weak D call: TRBD1 (5 bases). The CDR3 has 14 residues. The V and J ends lost 6 bases and 0 bases respectively, with 8 bases between them. Germline V gene sequence: CDR1 ENHRY, CDR2 SYGVKD. The CDR3 nucleotides read TGTGCCATCAGCCGGGACCCAACTAATGAAAAACTGTTTTTT. Its protein product is CAISRDPTNEKLFF.

This clonotype has more than one count but fewer than ten. V is TRBV29-1 and J is TRBJ2-7; D call uncertain. This CDR3 is 14 amino acids long. The germline V gene encodes CDR1 SQVTM and CDR2 ANQGSEA. Trimming cost V 3 bases and J 0 bases, with 12 bases left between them. The CDR3 here is CSVEGGSSSYEQYF. The CDR3 nucleotides read TGCAGCGTTGAGGGCGGTTCAAGCTCCTACGAGCAGTACTTC.

This clonotype was observed a few times. The chain recombines TRBV6-6 with TRBJ1-3; D is possibly TRBD1 (5 bases). Germline loops: CDR1 MNHNY, CDR2 SVGAGI (reference sequence). The germline V and J ends were trimmed by 2 bases and 0 bases, with 8 bases remaining between them. This CDR3 comprises 15 residues. The CDR3 is CASSYDRASGNTIYF. CDR3 in DNA: TGTGCCAGCAGTTACGACAGAGCCTCTGGAAACACCATATATTTT.

This clonotype turned up a few times. This CDR3 is CSVRDRVDQPQHF. The CDR3 nucleotides are TGCAGCGTTCGGGACAGGGTTGACCAGCCCCAGCATTTT. This chain uses TRBV29-1 with TRBJ1-5; TRBD1 agrees at 9 bases. The CDR3 is 13 amino acids. Germline V gene sequence: CDR1 SQVTM, CDR2 ANQGSEA. The V and J ends lost 5 bases and 7 bases, in that order; junction bases with no gene match: 6.

This chain connects TRBV20-1 to TRBJ2-7, with D uncertain. The CDR3 extends over 13 amino acids. Trimming left V 1 base short and J 2 bases short, with 9 bases between. The V gene's germline CDR1 is DFQATT and CDR2 SNEGSKA (reference sequence). The CDR3 DNA reads TGCAGTGCTAGAGGAAGCGAAACCTACGAGCAGTACTTC. This translates into CSARGSETYEQYF.

The chain has TRBV7-8 and TRBJ2-7, with a weak D call TRBD1 (6 bases). Looked up from germline, CDR1 is SGHVS and CDR2 is FQNEAQ. V was clipped by 5 bases and J by 1 base, with 12 bases between them. The CDR3 spans 14 residues. DNA for the CDR3: TGTGCCAGCAGCAGCCCCGGACAGTCCTACGAGCAGTACTTC. Translating gives CASSSPGQSYEQYF.

This clonotype was seen only a few times. The chain has TRBV19 and TRBJ1-5; D uncertain. Germline CDR1 and CDR2: LNHDA and SQIVND (reference sequence). The CDR3 is 17 amino acids. V dropped 8 bases and J dropped 3 bases, with 23 bases sitting between them. This chain's CDR3 is CASQGWAATSYNQPQHF. In nucleotides, the CDR3 is TGTGCCAGTCAAGGTTGGGCGGCTACCTCCTACAATCAGCCCCAGCATTTT.

In this sample, this clonotype turned up a few times. The chain combines TRBV25-1 with TRBJ2-2, with unresolved D. CDR1 MGHDK and CDR2 SYGVNS come from the germline V gene. The CDR3 runs 15 residues. Trimming shortened V by 3 bases and J by 2 bases, and 10 bases separated the two germline ends. The CDR3 sequence: CASSDDRQNTGELFF. CDR3 nucleotide sequence: TGTGCCAGCAGTGATGATCGACAAAACACCGGGGAGCTGTTTTTT. The complete variable domain, with remaining parts taken from reference TRBV25-1 and TRBJ2-2, reads EADIYQTPRYLVIGTGKKITLECSQTMGHDKMYWYQQDPGMELHLIHYSYGVNSTEKGDLSSESTVSRIRTEHFPLTLESARPSHTSQYLCASSDDRQNTGELFFGEGSRLTVL.